Included here is one T cell receptor (beta chain) sequence, with context. Data came from immunoSEQ multiplex PCR; TCRdb stores just in-frame clones and leaves some out. The sample has about 200,000 clones; approximately 83% are singletons. This record belongs to a study of blood T cell repertoires in COVID-19. Turning to the study itself: PBMCs, B-cell-depleted T cells, or T cells were the source of the cDNA or gDNA that made up the material.

This sequence was found in a human donor with active or convalescent COVID-19. The donor label of this sample is uncertain. The sequenced material came from peripheral blood.

The CDR3 sequence: CASSRTRANTGELFF. CDR3 DNA sequence: TGTGCCAGCAGCAGGACTAGGGCGAACACCGGGGAGCTGTTTTTT. The chain recombines TRBV5-6 with TRBJ2-2, with 7 bases aligning to TRBD2. V lost 4 bases to trimming and J lost 0 bases; unmatched junction nucleotides: 3. Looked up from germline, CDR1 is SGHDT and CDR2 is YYEEEE. The CDR3 is made up of 15 amino acids.